This T cell receptor (beta chain) is drawn from a study of T cells in Graves' hyperthyroidism and ophthalmopathy. Study conclusions and caveats: A model of 13 V-J pairs discriminated ophthalmopathy from stable hyperthyroidism. Most thyroid clonotypes that were expanded above 0.001 also turned up in blood.

Turning to this clonotype: The antigen is undetermined.

Authors of the study amplified TCR beta CDR3 regions from RNA transcripts. HTBI primers were used for first-round RT-PCR of the TCR CDR3. Using its own MiXCR run on the multiplex PCR reads, TCRdb lists one record per CDR3 protein. The sample has 490,000 or so distinct CDR3 sequences, around a fifth seen once. Germline assignment: CDR1 SQVTM and CDR2 ANQGSEA. The CDR3 has 13 amino acids. This TCR derives from a woman between 65 and 79 years old with Graves' ophthalmopathy. Specimen: blood. This chain joins TRBV29-1 and TRBJ1-5; unclear D gene. CDR3 sequence: CGTSENSNQPQHF. The CDR3 DNA reads as TGCGGTACTTCAGAGAATAGCAATCAGCCCCAGCATTTT.